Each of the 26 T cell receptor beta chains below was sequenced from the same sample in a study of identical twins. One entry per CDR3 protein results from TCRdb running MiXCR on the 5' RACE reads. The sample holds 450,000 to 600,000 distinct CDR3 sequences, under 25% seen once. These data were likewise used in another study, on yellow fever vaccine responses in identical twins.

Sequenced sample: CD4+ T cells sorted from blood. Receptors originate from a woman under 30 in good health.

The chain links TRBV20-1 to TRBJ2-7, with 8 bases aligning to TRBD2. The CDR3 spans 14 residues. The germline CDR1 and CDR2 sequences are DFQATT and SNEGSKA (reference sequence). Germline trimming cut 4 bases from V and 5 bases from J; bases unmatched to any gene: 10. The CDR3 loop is CSAIDTGGDHEQYV. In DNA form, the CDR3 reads TGCAGTGCTATCGACACGGGGGGGGATCACGAGCAGTACGTC.

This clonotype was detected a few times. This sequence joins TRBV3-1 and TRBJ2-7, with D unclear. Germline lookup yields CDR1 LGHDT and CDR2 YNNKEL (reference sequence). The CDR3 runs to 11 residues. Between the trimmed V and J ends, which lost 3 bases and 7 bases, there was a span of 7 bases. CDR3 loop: CASSHRGEQYV. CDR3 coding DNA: TGTGCCAGCAGCCATCGTGGAGAGCAGTACGTC.

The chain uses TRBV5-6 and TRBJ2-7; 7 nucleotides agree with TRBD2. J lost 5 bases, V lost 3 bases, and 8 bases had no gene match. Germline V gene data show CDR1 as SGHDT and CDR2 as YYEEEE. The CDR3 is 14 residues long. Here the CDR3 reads CASSSPGGSHEQYF. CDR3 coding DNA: TGTGCCAGCAGCTCGCCCGGGGGGAGTCACGAGCAGTACTTC. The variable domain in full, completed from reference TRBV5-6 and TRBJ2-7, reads DAGVTQSPTHLIKTRGQQVTLRCSPKSGHDTVSWYQQALGQGPQFIFQYYEEEERQRGNFPDRFSGHQFPNYSSELNVNALLLGDSALYLCASSSPGGSHEQYFGPGTRLTVT.

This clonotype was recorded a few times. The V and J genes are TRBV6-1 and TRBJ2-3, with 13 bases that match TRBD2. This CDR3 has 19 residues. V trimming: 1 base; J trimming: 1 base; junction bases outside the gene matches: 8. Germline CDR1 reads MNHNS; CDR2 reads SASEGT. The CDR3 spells CASSEGAGLAGERTDTQYF. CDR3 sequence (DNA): TGTGCCAGCAGTGAAGGAGCCGGACTAGCGGGAGAACGCACAGATACGCAGTATTTT.

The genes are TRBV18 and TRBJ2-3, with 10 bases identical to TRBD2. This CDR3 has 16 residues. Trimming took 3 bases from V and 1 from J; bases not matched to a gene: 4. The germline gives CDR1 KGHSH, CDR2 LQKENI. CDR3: CASSPAGTSGTDTQYF. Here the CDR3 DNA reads TGTGCCAGCTCACCTGCCGGGACTAGCGGCACAGATACGCAGTATTTT.

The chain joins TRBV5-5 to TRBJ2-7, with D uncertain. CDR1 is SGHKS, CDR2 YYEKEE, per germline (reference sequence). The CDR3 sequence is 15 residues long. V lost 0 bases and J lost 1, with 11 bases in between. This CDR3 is CASSLAGTISYEQYF. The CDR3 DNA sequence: TGTGCCAGCAGCTTGGCAGGCACTATTTCCTACGAGCAGTACTTC.

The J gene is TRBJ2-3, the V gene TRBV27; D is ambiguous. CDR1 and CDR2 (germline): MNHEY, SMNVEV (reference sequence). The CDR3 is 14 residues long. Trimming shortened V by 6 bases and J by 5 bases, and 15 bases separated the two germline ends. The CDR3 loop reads CASRCKVWLDTQYF. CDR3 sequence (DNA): TGTGCCAGCAGGTGTAAGGTTTGGCTAGATACGCAGTATTTT.

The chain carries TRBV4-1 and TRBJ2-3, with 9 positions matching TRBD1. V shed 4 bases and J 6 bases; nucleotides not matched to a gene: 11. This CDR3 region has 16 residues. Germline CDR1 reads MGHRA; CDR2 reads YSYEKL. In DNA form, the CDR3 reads TGCGCCAGCAGCCGCACCGGGACAGGGAACTTGGATACGCAGTATTTT. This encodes CASSRTGTGNLDTQYF.

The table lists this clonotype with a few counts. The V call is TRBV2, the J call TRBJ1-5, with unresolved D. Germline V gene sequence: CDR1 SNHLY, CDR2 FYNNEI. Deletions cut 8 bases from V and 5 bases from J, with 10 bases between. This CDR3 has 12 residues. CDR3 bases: TGTGCCAGCGGCGCAGGTTATCAGCCCCAGCATTTT. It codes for CASGAGYQPQHF.

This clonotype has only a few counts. This CDR3 reads CASSRGLASFGEQFF. The CDR3, as DNA: TGTGCCAGCAGTCGGGGACTAGCCTCATTTGGTGAGCAGTTCTTC. This chain joins TRBV12-3 or TRBV12-4 and TRBJ2-1; 9 bases map to TRBD2. The CDR3 has 15 amino acids. V was pared by 5 bases and J by 9 bases, with 11 bases of the junction left unmatched.

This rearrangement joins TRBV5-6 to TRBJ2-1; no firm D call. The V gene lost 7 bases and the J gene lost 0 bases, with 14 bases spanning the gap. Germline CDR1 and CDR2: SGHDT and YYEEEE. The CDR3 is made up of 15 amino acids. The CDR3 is CASQHGRHSYNEQFF. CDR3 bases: TGTGCCAGCCAACATGGAAGGCACTCCTACAATGAGCAGTTCTTC. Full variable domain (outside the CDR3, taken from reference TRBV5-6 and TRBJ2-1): DAGVTQSPTHLIKTRGQQVTLRCSPKSGHDTVSWYQQALGQGPQFIFQYYEEEERQRGNFPDRFSGHQFPNYSSELNVNALLLGDSALYLCASQHGRHSYNEQFFGPGTRLTVL.

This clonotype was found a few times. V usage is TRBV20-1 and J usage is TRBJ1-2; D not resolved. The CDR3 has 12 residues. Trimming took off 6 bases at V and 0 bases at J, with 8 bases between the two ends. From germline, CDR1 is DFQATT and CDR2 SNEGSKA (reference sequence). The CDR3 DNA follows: TGCAGTGCAGGGCTAGCTAACTATGGCTACACCTTC. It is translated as CSAGLANYGYTF.

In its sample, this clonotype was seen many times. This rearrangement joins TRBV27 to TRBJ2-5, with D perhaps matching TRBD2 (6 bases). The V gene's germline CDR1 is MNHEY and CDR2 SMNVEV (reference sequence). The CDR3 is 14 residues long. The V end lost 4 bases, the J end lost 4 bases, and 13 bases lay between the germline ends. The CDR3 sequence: CASSSLVGGETQYF. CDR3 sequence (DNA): TGTGCCAGCAGTTCCTTGGTCGGGGGAGAGACCCAGTACTTC.

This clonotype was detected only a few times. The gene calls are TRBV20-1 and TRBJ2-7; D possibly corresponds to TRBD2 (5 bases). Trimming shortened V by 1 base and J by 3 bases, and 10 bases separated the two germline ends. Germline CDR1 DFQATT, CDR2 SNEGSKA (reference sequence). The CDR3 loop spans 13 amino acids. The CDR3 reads CSARVPGIYEQYV. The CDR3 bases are TGCAGTGCTAGAGTTCCGGGAATCTACGAGCAGTACGTC.

DNA for the CDR3: TGTGCCAGCAGTGGACTAGCGGGAGCGCTCTCCTACAATGAGCAGTTCTTC. It encodes CASSGLAGALSYNEQFF. The genes are TRBV12-3 or TRBV12-4 and TRBJ2-1; 13 nucleotides agree with TRBD2. The CDR3 extends over 17 amino acids. With V trimmed by 5 bases and J by 0 bases, 4 bases remained unmatched.

This chain's CDR3 is CASSLGVAEYEQYF. The CDR3 nucleotides read TGTGCCAGCAGTCTAGGGGTAGCAGAATACGAGCAGTACTTC. The rearrangement links TRBV12-3 or TRBV12-4 to TRBJ2-7; possibly TRBD1 for D (5 bases). This CDR3 has 14 amino acids. The germline V and J ends were trimmed by 5 bases and 4 bases, with 15 bases remaining between them.

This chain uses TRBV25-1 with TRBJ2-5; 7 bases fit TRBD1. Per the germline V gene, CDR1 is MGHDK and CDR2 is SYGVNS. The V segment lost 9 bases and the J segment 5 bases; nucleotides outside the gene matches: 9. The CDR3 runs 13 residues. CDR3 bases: TGTGCCAGTAAACAGGGGAAGGGGGAGACCCAGTACTTC. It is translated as CASKQGKGETQYF. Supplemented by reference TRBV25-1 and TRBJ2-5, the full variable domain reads EADIYQTPRYLVIGTGKKITLECSQTMGHDKMYWYQQDPGMELHLIHYSYGVNSTEKGDLSSESTVSRIRTEHFPLTLESARPSHTSQYLCASKQGKGETQYFGPGTRLLVL.

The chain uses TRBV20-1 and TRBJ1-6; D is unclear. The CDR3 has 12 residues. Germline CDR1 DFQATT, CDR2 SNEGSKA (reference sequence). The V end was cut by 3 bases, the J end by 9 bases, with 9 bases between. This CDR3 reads CSASLDISPLHF. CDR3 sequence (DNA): TGCAGTGCTAGTCTCGACATTTCACCCCTCCACTTT.

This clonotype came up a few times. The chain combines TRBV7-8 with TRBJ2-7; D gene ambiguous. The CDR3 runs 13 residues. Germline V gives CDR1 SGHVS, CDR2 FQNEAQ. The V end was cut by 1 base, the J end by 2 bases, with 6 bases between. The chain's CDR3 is CASSLVPPYEQYF. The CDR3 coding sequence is TGTGCCAGCAGCTTAGTGCCACCCTACGAGCAGTACTTC. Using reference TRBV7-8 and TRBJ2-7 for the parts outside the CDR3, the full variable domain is GAGVSQSPRYKVAKRGQDVALRCDPISGHVSLFWYQQALGQGPEFLTYFQNEAQLDKSGLPSDRFFAERPEGSVSTLKIQRTQQEDSAVYLCASSLVPPYEQYFGPGTRLTVT.

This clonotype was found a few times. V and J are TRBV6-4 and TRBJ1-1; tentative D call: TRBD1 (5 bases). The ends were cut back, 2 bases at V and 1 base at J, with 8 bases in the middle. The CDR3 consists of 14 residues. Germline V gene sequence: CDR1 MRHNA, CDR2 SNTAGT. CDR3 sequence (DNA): TGTGCCAGCAGTGACGGCAGGGAGAACACTGAAGCTTTCTTT. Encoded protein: CASSDGRENTEAFF.

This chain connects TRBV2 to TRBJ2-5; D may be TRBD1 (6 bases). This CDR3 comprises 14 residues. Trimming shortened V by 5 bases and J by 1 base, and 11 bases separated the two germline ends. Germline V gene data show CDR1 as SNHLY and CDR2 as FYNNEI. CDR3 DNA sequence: TGTGCCAGCAGTCCAGAAGGGGGCCAAGAGACCCAGTACTTC. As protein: CASSPEGGQETQYF.

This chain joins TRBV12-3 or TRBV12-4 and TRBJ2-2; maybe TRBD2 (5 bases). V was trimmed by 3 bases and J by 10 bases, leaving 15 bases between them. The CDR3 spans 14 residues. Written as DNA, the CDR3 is TGTGCCAGCAGTTTGCTAGCCCTGGTCGAGGAGCTGTTTTTT. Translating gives CASSLLALVEELFF.

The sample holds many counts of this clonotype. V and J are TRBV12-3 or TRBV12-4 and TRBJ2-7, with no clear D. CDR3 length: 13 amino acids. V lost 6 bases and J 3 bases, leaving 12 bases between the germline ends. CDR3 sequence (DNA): TGTGCCAGCAGCCCTACAGTGAGCTACGAGCAGTACTTC. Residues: CASSPTVSYEQYF.

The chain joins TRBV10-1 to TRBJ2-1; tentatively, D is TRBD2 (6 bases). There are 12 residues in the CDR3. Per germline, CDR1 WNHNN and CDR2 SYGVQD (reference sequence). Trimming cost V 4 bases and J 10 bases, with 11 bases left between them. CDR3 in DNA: TGCGCCAGCAGTGCCGCGGCGGGGGAGCAGTTCTTC. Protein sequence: CASSAAAGEQFF.

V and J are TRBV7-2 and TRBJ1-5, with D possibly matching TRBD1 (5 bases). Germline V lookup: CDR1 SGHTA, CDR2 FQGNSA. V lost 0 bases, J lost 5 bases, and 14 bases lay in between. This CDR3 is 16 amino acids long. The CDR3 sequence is CASSLALGRRDQPQHF. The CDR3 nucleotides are TGTGCCAGCAGCTTAGCCTTGGGGCGAAGGGATCAGCCCCAGCATTTT.

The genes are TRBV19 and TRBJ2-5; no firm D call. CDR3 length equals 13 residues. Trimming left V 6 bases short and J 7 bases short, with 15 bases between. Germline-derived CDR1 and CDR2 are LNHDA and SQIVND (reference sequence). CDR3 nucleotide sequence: TGTGCCAGTAGCCCAAATGGGGTTGGGACCCAGTACTTC. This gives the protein CASSPNGVGTQYF.